This entry lists 26 T cell receptor beta chains sequenced from one sample in a study of T cells in localized non-small cell lung cancer. Sequenced by immunoSEQ multiplex PCR; TCRdb stores in-frame clones only, minus some. The sample consists of some 1,300 clones, about 31% of them appearing once. This specimen consisted of normal lung tissue next to the tumor, obtained before any cancer treatment. All receptors come from a male donor at least 60 years old with stage I squamous cell lung carcinoma.

The chain combines TRBV5-1 with TRBJ1-2; the match to TRBD1 covers 8 bases. The CDR3 has 14 residues. The junction had 11 bases not matched to a gene; V was cut back by 6 bases and J by 7 bases. CDR1 is SGHRS, CDR2 YFSETQ, per germline. The CDR3 bases are TGCGCCAGCAAGCGCGACAGGGGACTCTCTGGCTACACCTTC. Translated, it gives CASKRDRGLSGYTF.

J is TRBJ1-5 and V is TRBV29-1; TRBD1 matches 8 bases. This CDR3 contains 12 residues. Trimming at V came to 4 bases and at J to 7 bases, leaving 3 bases not matched to a gene. CDR1 and CDR2 from the germline V gene are SQVTM and ANQGSEA. CDR3 nucleotide sequence: TGCAGCGTTGGGACAGGGAGGCAGCCCCAGCATTTT. Its protein is CSVGTGRQPQHF.

The chain employs TRBV30 and TRBJ2-2, with TRBD1 as a possible D gene (6 bases). V was pared by 4 bases and J by 3 bases, with 15 bases between. The CDR3 has 15 amino acids. Germline V gene data show CDR1 as GTSNPN and CDR2 as SVGIG (reference sequence). The CDR3 DNA sequence: TGTGCCTGGAATAGGGGGTTAGGCGACACCGGGGAGCTGTTTTTT. This gives the protein CAWNRGLGDTGELFF.

This chain uses TRBV19 with TRBJ2-1; D remains unclear. Trimming pared 3 bases from V and 3 bases from J, leaving 6 bases between. CDR3 length: 13 amino acids. Looked up from germline, CDR1 is LNHDA and CDR2 is SQIVND (reference sequence). The CDR3 DNA reads as TGTGCCAGTAGTATCCCGGGCTACAATGAGCAGTTCTTC. As protein: CASSIPGYNEQFF.

Sample share makes this clone large (0.1 to 1%). At one end, the junction sequence differs from germline, possibly due to a read error. The V call is TRBV9, the J call TRBJ1-1; unclear D gene. The CDR3 has 14 residues. Germline lookup yields CDR1 SGDLS and CDR2 YYNGEE. The CDR3, as DNA: TGTGCCAGCAGCGTTGTAGCTCCCCGGGATACTCTAAAATTT. The encoded protein is CASSVVAPRDTLKF.

This clone has just a few counts. V is TRBV6-8 and J is TRBJ2-7; TRBD2 agrees at 13 bases. This CDR3 contains 15 residues. V lost 5 bases to trimming and J lost 1 base; unmatched junction nucleotides: 2. Germline CDR1 MNHGY, CDR2 SAAAGT. DNA of the CDR3: TGTGCCAGCAGTGGGGGACTAGCGGGATCCTACGAGCAGTACTTC. This gives the protein CASSGGLAGSYEQYF.

V gene TRBV11-3 combines with J gene TRBJ1-5; 10 positions match TRBD1. CDR1 and CDR2 (germline): SGHNT, YENEEA. This CDR3 is built from 15 residues. V shed 5 bases, J shed 5 bases, and the junction held 6 bases outside the gene matches. The CDR3 protein is CASSRETGGHQPQHF. The DNA of the CDR3 is TGTGCCAGCAGCCGCGAGACAGGGGGCCATCAGCCCCAGCATTTT. The whole variable domain, remainder taken from reference TRBV11-3 and TRBJ1-5, is EAGVVQSPRYKIIEKKQPVAFWCNPISGHNTLYWYLQNLGQGPELLIRYENEEAVDDSQLPKDRFSAERLKGVDSTLKIQPAELGDSAVYLCASSRETGGHQPQHFGDGTRLSIL.

A few counts support this clone. The J gene is TRBJ1-1, the V gene TRBV28; D ambiguous. CDR1 is MDHEN and CDR2 is SYDVKM in the germline V gene. This CDR3 comprises 13 residues. Trimming removed 6 bases from V and 5 bases from J, with 13 bases in between. The CDR3 loop reads CASRGDLVTEAFF. The CDR3 nucleotides are TGTGCCAGCAGGGGRGACCTGGTAACTGAAGCTTTCTTT.

This clone is large by share. CDR3 coding DNA: TGTGCCTGGAGTGTACTAGGGATGGCTGAAGCTTTCTTT. It is translated as CAWSVLGMAEAFF. The chain carries TRBV30 and TRBJ1-1; the D is unclear. V shed 0 bases and J shed 6 bases, with 11 bases lying between them. This CDR3 contains 13 residues. From germline, CDR1 is GTSNPN and CDR2 SVGIG (reference sequence).

This clone is termed medium-sized. CDR3 bases: TGTGCCAGCACCCCCCTAGCGGGATTACTCAATGAGCAGTTCTTC. Amino acids: CASTPLAGLLNEQFF. The chain combines TRBV11-3 with TRBJ2-1; 9 bases are a match to TRBD2. The CDR3 is 15 residues long. Trimming took 7 bases from V and 6 from J; bases not matched to a gene: 10. CDR1 is SGHNT and CDR2 is YENEEA in the germline V gene.

This clone came up a few times. The J gene is TRBJ2-7, the V gene TRBV10-3; D perhaps matches TRBD2 (5 bases). This CDR3 spans 17 amino acids. Per the germline V gene, CDR1 is ENHRY and CDR2 is SYGVKD. V lost 0 bases and J 1 base, leaving 16 bases between the germline ends. The CDR3: CAISESTASNPSYEQYF. In DNA, the CDR3 is TGTGCCATCAGTGAGTCGACGGCTAGCAATCCATCCTACGAGCAGTACTTC.

This clone was counted a few times. The rearrangement links TRBV11-3 to TRBJ2-7, with D possibly being TRBD2 (6 bases). V dropped 5 bases and J dropped 2 bases, with 19 bases sitting between them. This CDR3 comprises 16 residues. Germline CDR1 and CDR2: SGHNT and YENEEA. CDR3 coding DNA: TGTGCCAGCAGCCTAGGTAGCGGAGTAACTGCCTACGAGCAGTACTTC. The encoded protein is CASSLGSGVTAYEQYF.

A remark on this clone: The sample contains more than one DNA sequence encoding this CDR3. This chain's CDR3 is CASSPDRGGNQPQHF. As DNA, the CDR3 is TGTGCCAGCTCACCAGACAGGGGTGGCAATCAGCCCCAGCATTTT. The V and J genes are TRBV18 and TRBJ1-5; 8 bases match TRBD1. The CDR3 is made up of 15 amino acids. The germline gives CDR1 KGHSH, CDR2 LQKENI. Losses at the gene ends were 2 bases for V and 2 bases for J; bases not matched to a gene: 2. Full variable domain (outside the CDR3, taken from reference TRBV18 and TRBJ1-5): NAGVMQNPRHLVRRRGQEARLRCSPMKGHSHVYWYRQLPEEGLKFMVYLQKENIIDESGMPKERFSAEFPKEGPSILRIQQVVRGDSAAYFCASSPDRGGNQPQHFGDGTRLSIL.

The J gene is TRBJ2-3, the V gene TRBV29-1; perhaps TRBD1 as D (7 bases). Per germline, CDR1 SQVTM and CDR2 ANQGSEA. The V end lost 5 bases, the J end lost 1 base, and 10 bases lay between the germline ends. There are 13 residues in the CDR3. CDR3 amino acids: CSVTRGGTDTQYF. The DNA for the CDR3 is TGCAGCGTTACCAGGGGGGGCACAGATACGCAGTATTTT.

This clone rates as medium-sized. The J gene is TRBJ2-2, the V gene TRBV11-3, with no clear D. Trimming pared 5 bases from V and 2 bases from J, leaving 9 bases between. CDR3 length: 14 residues. Germline CDR1 reads SGHNT; CDR2 reads YENEEA. DNA for the CDR3: TGTGCCAGCAGCACACAAAGAAACACCGGGGAGCTGTTTTTT. Protein sequence: CASSTQRNTGELFF. Supplemented by reference TRBV11-3 and TRBJ2-2, the full variable domain reads EAGVVQSPRYKIIEKKQPVAFWCNPISGHNTLYWYLQNLGQGPELLIRYENEEAVDDSQLPKDRFSAERLKGVDSTLKIQPAELGDSAVYLCASSTQRNTGELFFGEGSRLTVL.

This clone is labeled as medium-sized. The chain is built from TRBV9 and TRBJ2-2; TRBD2 matches at 11 bases. V lost 1 base to trimming and J lost 8 bases; unmatched junction nucleotides: 1. Germline CDR1 is SGDLS and CDR2 is YYNGEE. CDR3 length: 14 residues. The CDR3 DNA sequence: TGTGCCAGCAGCGTAAGACTAGCGGGAGGGGAGCTGTTTTTT. Translating gives CASSVRLAGGELFF.

This chain uses TRBV29-1 with TRBJ2-1; tentative D call: TRBD2 (7 bases). The V gene lost 7 bases and the J gene lost 6 bases, with 31 bases spanning the gap. The CDR3 has 18 residues. The germline gives CDR1 SQVTM, CDR2 ANQGSEA. In DNA form, the CDR3 reads TGCAGCGCCGCGGACAGCCTAATTCGTCGTGGCGGGGGCAATGAGCAGTTCTTC. Its protein product is CSAADSLIRRGGGNEQFF.

The genes are TRBV29-1 and TRBJ2-1; D is ambiguous. CDR1 and CDR2 (germline): SQVTM, ANQGSEA. The CDR3 extends over 17 amino acids. V was shortened by 5 bases and J by 0 bases, with 20 bases between the two germline ends. The CDR3 nucleotides read TGCAGCGTTCCAGGTCGATCCCCCTTCAGCTCCTACAATGAGCAGTTCTTC. It translates to CSVPGRSPFSSYNEQFF.

The chain is built from TRBV4-1 and TRBJ1-1; TRBD1 is a possible D gene (5 bases). Germline V gene lookup returns CDR1 MGHRA and CDR2 YSYEKL. The CDR3 spans 13 residues. The germline V and J ends were trimmed by 4 bases and 6 bases, with 12 bases remaining between them. The CDR3 protein is CASSLLGTPEAFF. The DNA for the CDR3 is TGCGCCAGCAGCCTCCTGGGGACCCCTGAAGCTTTCTTT.

This clone was seen only a few times. The chain couples TRBV6-8 to TRBJ1-5; TRBD1 matches at 7 bases. V gave up 2 bases and J gave up 4 bases; unmatched junction bases: 2. The length of the CDR3 is 14 residues. The germline V gene encodes CDR1 MNHGY and CDR2 SAAAGT. This CDR3 reads CASSYPGGNQPQHF. The CDR3 DNA reads as TGTGCCAGCAGTTACCCAGGGGGGAATCAGCCCCAGCATTTT.

This clone has just one count. The chain carries TRBV30 and TRBJ1-2; no reliable D call. The CDR3 has 11 residues. CDR1 is GTSNPN and CDR2 is SVGIG in the germline V gene (reference sequence). Trimming removed 0 bases at V and 7 bases at J, with 6 bases between. Written as DNA, the CDR3 is TGTGCCTGGAGTGTATCGGCTGGCTACACCTTC. It encodes CAWSVSAGYTF.

By proportion, this clone is medium-sized. Incomplete CDR3 DNA: TGTGCCAGCAGTGAAGTATTATCGGGAGGGATTAGGCGAGAGACCCAGTAC. Translation gives CASSEVLSGGIRRETQY. The entire CDR3 reads CASSEVLSGGIRRETQYF. The chain links TRBV6-1 to TRBJ2-5; 8 bases map to TRBD2. The read falls 1 residue short of the CDR3 end, and the missing part is taken from the germline J gene. Germline V gives CDR1 MNHNS, CDR2 SASEGT. V trimming: 1 base; J trimming: 4 bases; junction bases outside the gene matches: 14. CDR3 length: 18 residues.

V and J are TRBV5-1 and TRBJ1-4; TRBD1 matches 7 bases. The CDR3 is made up of 14 amino acids. The junction had 8 bases not matched to a gene; V was cut back by 7 bases and J by 5 bases. Germline CDR1 reads SGHRS; CDR2 reads YFSETQ. The CDR3 nucleotides are TGCGCCAGCTCCTCCGGGACAGCGAATGAAAAACTGTTTTTT. It specifies CASSSGTANEKLFF. The whole variable domain, filled in from reference TRBV5-1 and TRBJ1-4, reads KAGVTQTPRYLIKTRGQQVTLSCSPISGHRSVSWYQQTPGQGLQFLFEYFSETQRNKGNFPGRFSGRQFSNSRSEMNVSTLELGDSALYLCASSSGTANEKLFFGSGTQLSVL.

The chain combines TRBV29-1 with TRBJ2-4; D unresolved. V was cut by 3 bases and J by 7 bases, with 13 bases left in between. Per germline, CDR1 SQVTM and CDR2 ANQGSEA. This CDR3 contains 13 residues. CDR3 in DNA: TGCAGCGTTGAGGGCGACGGATTGAACATTCAGTACTTC. Encoded protein: CSVEGDGLNIQYF.

CDR3: CASSREGDYYYNEQFF. The CDR3 DNA follows: TGTGCCAGCAGCAGAGAGGGGGATTACTACTACAATGAGCAGTTCTTC. This chain links TRBV11-3 with TRBJ2-1; D perhaps matches TRBD1 (6 bases). This CDR3 is built from 16 residues. Trimming took off 5 bases at V and 3 bases at J, with 17 bases between the two ends. Germline lookup yields CDR1 SGHNT and CDR2 YENEEA.

The rearrangement joins TRBV29-1 to TRBJ2-3; D may be TRBD2 (7 bases). This CDR3 has 13 amino acids. Germline CDR1 SQVTM, CDR2 ANQGSEA. The V and J ends lost 2 bases and 5 bases respectively, with 11 bases between them. CDR3 amino acids: CSVEIGGGDTQYF. For the CDR3, the DNA is TGCAGCGTTGAAATAGGGGGGGGAGATACGCAGTATTTT.